This T cell receptor (beta chain) is from a study of sequential checkpoint blockade in melanoma. The V end lost 5 bases, the J end lost 4 bases, and 23 bases lay between the germline ends. The CDR3 spans 16 residues. In germline, CDR1 is GTSNPN, CDR2 SVGIG (reference sequence). Treatment reported: randomized to nivolumab then ipilimumab (arm A) or the reverse (arm B). Clones were read by immunoSEQ multiplex PCR, and TCRdb kept only the in-frame ones, dropping some. The sample includes approximately 10,000 clones, 78% of them seen just once. The chain uses TRBV30 and TRBJ1-2; D ambiguous. The receptor comes from a human donor with melanoma. The specimen comprised CD8+ T cells sorted from blood (inferred from file names), sampled from a patient given nivolumab and ipilimumab in sequence. For the CDR3, the DNA is TGTGCCTGGTGCGTGGAGAGTTATAGAAAGACCTATGGCTACACCTTC. This codes for CAWCVESYRKTYGYTF.